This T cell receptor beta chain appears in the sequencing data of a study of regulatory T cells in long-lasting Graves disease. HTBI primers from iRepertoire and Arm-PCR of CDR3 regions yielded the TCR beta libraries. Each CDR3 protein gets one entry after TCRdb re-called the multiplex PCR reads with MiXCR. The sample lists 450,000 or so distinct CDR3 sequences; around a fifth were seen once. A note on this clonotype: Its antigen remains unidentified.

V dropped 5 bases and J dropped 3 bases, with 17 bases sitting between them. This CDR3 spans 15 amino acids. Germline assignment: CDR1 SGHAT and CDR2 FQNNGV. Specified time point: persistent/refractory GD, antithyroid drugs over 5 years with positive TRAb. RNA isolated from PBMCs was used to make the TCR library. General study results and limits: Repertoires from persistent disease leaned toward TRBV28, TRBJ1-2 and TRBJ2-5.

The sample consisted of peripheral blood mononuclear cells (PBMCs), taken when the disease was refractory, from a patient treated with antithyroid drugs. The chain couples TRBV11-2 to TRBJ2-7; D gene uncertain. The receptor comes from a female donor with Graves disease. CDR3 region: CASSLSHSEIYEQYF. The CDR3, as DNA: TGTGCCAGCAGCCTAAGTCACAGCGAAATCTACGAGCAGTACTTC. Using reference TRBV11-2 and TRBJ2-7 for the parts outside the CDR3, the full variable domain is EAGVAQSPRYKIIEKRQSVAFWCNPISGHATLYWYQQILGQGPKLLIQFQNNGVVDDSQLPKDRFSAERLKGVDSTLKIQPAKLEDSAVYLCASSLSHSEIYEQYFGPGTRLTVT.